Below are 18 T cell receptor beta chains sequenced from a single sample in a study of T cell repertoires in cytomegalovirus infection (dated by TCRdb to the late 2010s). Per the publication, the treatment or condition label means: in vitro stimulation with specific CMV peptide epitopes to enrich CMV-specific T cells. The sequencer was an Illumina HiSeq 1500. The public reads were reprocessed in TCRdb via fastp at Q25 and MiXCR, keeping in-frame beta chains. Each entry merges the rows of one CDR3 protein and shows their most common DNA and genes. This sample lists approximately 260,000 distinct CDR3 sequences; approximately 22% were detected once. The ten largest clones take up about 21% of the sample. These receptors lack a known antigen. Source: cultured PBMCs, taken from culture after CMV antigen stimulation. The origin of the receptors is a human donor in good health (CMV status not recorded). Some clones in this sample may be carry-over from other donors' samples.

The rearrangement links TRBV5-4 to TRBJ2-3; 10 bases agree with TRBD2. In germline, CDR1 is SGHNT, CDR2 YYREEE (reference sequence). The V gene end was trimmed by 5 bases and the J gene end by 3 bases; junction bases not matched to a gene: 6. This CDR3 spans 15 amino acids. The CDR3 is CASRSSGSRTDTQYF. CDR3 nucleotides: TGTGCCAGCAGATCTAGCGGGAGTAGGACAGATACGCAGTATTTT.

This clonotype was counted many times. The rearrangement uses TRBV6-1 and TRBJ1-1; no reliable D call. Trimming took 5 bases from V and 2 from J, leaving 12 bases between them. This CDR3 spans 14 amino acids. The germline V gene has CDR1 MNHNS and CDR2 SASEGT. In DNA, the CDR3 is TGTGCCAGCAGTTACGGAAGCAGCAACACTGAAGCTTTCTTT. Protein product: CASSYGSSNTEAFF.

V gene TRBV20-1 combines with J gene TRBJ1-2; no reliable D call. The V gene lost 1 base and the J gene lost 0 bases, with 15 bases spanning the gap. Germline CDR1 is DFQATT and CDR2 is SNEGSKA (reference sequence). The CDR3 is 16 residues long. The DNA of the CDR3 is TGCAGTGCTAGAGTCCGGTCCGCTTTAGCTAACTATGGCTACACCTTC. Protein: CSARVRSALANYGYTF.

This clonotype appeared many times. This rearrangement joins TRBV7-2 to TRBJ2-5; TRBD2 agrees at 10 bases. V shed 2 bases and J 5 bases; nucleotides not matched to a gene: 5. There are 15 residues in the CDR3. CDR1 is SGHTA and CDR2 is FQGNSA in the germline V gene. Here the CDR3 reads CASSLWSGRAETQYF. For the CDR3, the DNA is TGTGCCAGCAGCTTATGGAGCGGGAGGGCGGAGACCCAGTACTTC.

The chain is built from TRBV20-1 and TRBJ2-7; a possible D gene is TRBD1 (6 bases). Germline assignment: CDR1 DFQATT and CDR2 SNEGSKA (reference sequence). This CDR3 region has 12 residues. Trimming shortened V by 4 bases and J by 2 bases, and 9 bases separated the two germline ends. DNA of the CDR3: TGCAGTGCTAAGGGGGAACCCTACGAGCAGTACTTC. Residues: CSAKGEPYEQYF.

This CDR3 is CAAFSGTTDTQYF. CDR3 coding DNA: TGTGCCGCCTTTAGCGGGACCACAGATACGCAGTATTTT. The genes are TRBV10-3 and TRBJ2-3; TRBD2 aligns across 8 bases. J gave up 2 bases and V 11 bases, and 6 bases lay outside the gene matches. This CDR3 comprises 13 residues. The germline V gene encodes CDR1 ENHRY and CDR2 SYGVKD.

This clonotype was seen many times. The chain couples TRBV7-3 to TRBJ2-7; D is undetermined. Between the trimmed V and J ends, which lost 5 bases and 0 bases, there was a span of 17 bases. The CDR3 covers 16 residues. Germline CDR1 and CDR2: SGHTA and FQGTGA. The CDR3 is CASSPGVGISSYEQYF. In DNA form, the CDR3 reads TGTGCCAGCAGCCCTGGGGTGGGGATAAGCTCCTACGAGCAGTACTTC.

This clonotype came up a few times. The V gene is TRBV6-2 or TRBV6-3, the J gene TRBJ2-7, with D unresolved. Deletions cut 8 bases from V and 2 bases from J, with 4 bases between. The CDR3 is 10 amino acids. The germline CDR1 and CDR2 sequences are MNHEY and SVGEGT. CDR3 DNA: TGTGCCAGCGGTCCCTACGAGCAGTACTTC. It encodes CASGPYEQYF.

This clonotype occurred a few times. This chain's CDR3 is CASSRQGLNGETQYF. CDR3 DNA sequence: TGTGCCAGTAGTAGACAGGGTCTAAACGGGGAGACCCAGTACTTC. The chain employs TRBV19 and TRBJ2-5, with 7 nucleotides matching TRBD1. The CDR3 runs 15 residues. Per germline, CDR1 LNHDA and CDR2 SQIVND (reference sequence). The V and J ends lost 4 bases and 5 bases, in that order; junction bases with no gene match: 10.

This clonotype was observed a handful of times. The chain is built from TRBV6-2 or TRBV6-3 and TRBJ1-3; D gene uncertain. Germline lookup yields CDR1 MNHEY and CDR2 SVGEGT. With 0 bases removed from V and 0 bases from J, the gap between germline ends came to 18 bases. CDR3 length: 19 amino acids. CDR3 protein: CASSYSLPAWKNSGNTIYF. The CDR3 DNA sequence: TGTGCCAGCAGTTACTCATTACCGGCGTGGAAAAACTCTGGAAACACCATATATTTT.

This clonotype was seen at least ten times. The chain couples TRBV27 to TRBJ2-1, with D possibly TRBD1 on 5 matching bases. Trimming took 11 bases from V and 2 from J, leaving 7 bases between them. The CDR3 is made up of 11 amino acids. Per germline, CDR1 MNHEY and CDR2 SMNVEV (reference sequence). CDR3 bases: TGTGCCGGGGCCCCCTACAATGAGCAGTTCTTC. It translates to CAGAPYNEQFF.

Only a few counts were recorded for this clonotype. V gene TRBV12-3 or TRBV12-4 combines with J gene TRBJ1-1; the match to TRBD1 covers 7 bases. This CDR3 comprises 15 residues. V lost 6 bases, J lost 11 bases, and 18 bases stayed unmatched. The CDR3 loop is CASSLIGTDHTWAFF. In DNA form, the CDR3 reads TGTGCCAGCAGCCTCATAGGGACAGACCATACCTGGGCTTTCTTT.

This clonotype has a count of ten or more. The J gene is TRBJ1-1, the V gene TRBV7-2; a weak D match, TRBD1 (5 bases). Between the trimmed V and J ends, which lost 3 bases and 0 bases, there was a span of 26 bases. The germline CDR1 and CDR2 sequences are SGHTA and FQGNSA. The CDR3 is 20 amino acids. CDR3 loop: CASSFAVPGTEFSMNTEAFF. CDR3 bases: TGTGCCAGCAGCTTTGCTGTCCCCGGGACTGAGTTTTCGATGAACACTGAAGCTTTCTTT.

The chain recombines TRBV12-3 or TRBV12-4 with TRBJ2-7, with 9 bases lining up with TRBD1. V lost 6 bases, J lost 3 bases, and 12 bases stayed unmatched. The CDR3 loop spans 16 amino acids. The CDR3 DNA is TGTGCCAGCAGCTTCCCTGCCGGGACAGGGCACTACGAGCAGTACTTC. Its translation: CASSFPAGTGHYEQYF.

This clonotype was seen repeatedly, ten times or more. This chain joins TRBV7-8 and TRBJ1-2; 7 nucleotides agree with TRBD1. V lost 5 bases and J lost 3; bases outside the gene matches: 15. Germline V lookup: CDR1 SGHVS, CDR2 FQNEAQ. The length of the CDR3 is 17 residues. The CDR3 nucleotides read TGTGCCAGCAGCCTCCAGCAGCAGGGGGAGGAAGACTATGGCTACACCTTC. Its translation: CASSLQQQGEEDYGYTF.

The chain combines TRBV10-2 with TRBJ2-1; 9 positions match TRBD2. The length of the CDR3 is 16 residues. Germline V CDR1 and CDR2: WSHSY, SAAADI. The V segment lost 2 bases and the J segment 5 bases; nucleotides outside the gene matches: 7. The chain's CDR3 is CASSEKGLALNNEQFF. Written as DNA, the CDR3 is TGCGCCAGCAGTGAGAAAGGACTAGCGCTTAACAATGAGCAGTTCTTC.

This clonotype was seen more than once but under ten times. V gene TRBV12-3 or TRBV12-4 combines with J gene TRBJ1-4; 9 bases match TRBD1. The CDR3 length is 14 residues. Trimming removed 7 bases from V and 6 bases from J; junction bases left unmatched: 6. The CDR3 nucleotides read TGTGCCAGCACCCTGGGACAGGGCTATGAAAAACTGTTTTTT. Protein: CASTLGQGYEKLFF.

This clonotype was counted many times. The V call is TRBV11-1, the J call TRBJ2-3; 11 bases are shared with TRBD2. Germline-derived CDR1 and CDR2 are SGHAT and FQDESV (reference sequence). Unmatched junction bases numbered 11, after V lost 5 bases and J lost 4 bases. This CDR3 comprises 17 residues. The CDR3 DNA is TGTGCCAGCAGCCCCTTCCTGACTAGCGGGATCCCAGATACGCAGTATTTT. Its translation: CASSPFLTSGIPDTQYF.